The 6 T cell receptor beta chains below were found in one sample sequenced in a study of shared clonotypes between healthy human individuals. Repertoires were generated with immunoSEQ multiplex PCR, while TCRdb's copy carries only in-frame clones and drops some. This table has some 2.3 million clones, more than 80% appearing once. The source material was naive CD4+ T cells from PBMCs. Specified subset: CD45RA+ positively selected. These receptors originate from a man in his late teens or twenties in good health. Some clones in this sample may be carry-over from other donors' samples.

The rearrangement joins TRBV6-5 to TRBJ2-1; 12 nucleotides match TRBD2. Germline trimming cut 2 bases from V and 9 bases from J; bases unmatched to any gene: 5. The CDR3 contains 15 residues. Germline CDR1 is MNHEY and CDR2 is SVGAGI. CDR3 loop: CASSYPGLAGLEQFF. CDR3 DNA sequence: TGTGCCAGCAGTTACCCGGGACTAGCGGGTCTTGAGCAGTTCTTC.

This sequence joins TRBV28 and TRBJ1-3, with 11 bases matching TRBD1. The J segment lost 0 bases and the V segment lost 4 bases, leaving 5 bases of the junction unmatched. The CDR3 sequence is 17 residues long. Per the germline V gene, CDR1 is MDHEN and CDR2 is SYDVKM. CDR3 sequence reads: CASSSGTGGNSGNTIYF. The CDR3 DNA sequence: TGTGCCAGCAGTTCCGGGACAGGGGGTAACTCTGGAAACACCATATATTTT.

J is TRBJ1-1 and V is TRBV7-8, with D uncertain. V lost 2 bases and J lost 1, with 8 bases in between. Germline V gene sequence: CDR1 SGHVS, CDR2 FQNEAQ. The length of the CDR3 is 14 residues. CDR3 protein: CASSLRQKNTEAFF. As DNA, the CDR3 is TGTGCCAGCAGCTTACGGCAGAAGAACACTGAAGCTTTCTTT.

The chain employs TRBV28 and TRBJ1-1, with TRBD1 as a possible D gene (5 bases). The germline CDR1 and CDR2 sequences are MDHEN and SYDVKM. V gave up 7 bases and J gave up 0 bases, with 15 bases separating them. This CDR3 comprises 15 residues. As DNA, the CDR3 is TGTGCCAGCATCCGAGGAGGGGCGTTGAACACTGAAGCTTTCTTT. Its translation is CASIRGGALNTEAFF.

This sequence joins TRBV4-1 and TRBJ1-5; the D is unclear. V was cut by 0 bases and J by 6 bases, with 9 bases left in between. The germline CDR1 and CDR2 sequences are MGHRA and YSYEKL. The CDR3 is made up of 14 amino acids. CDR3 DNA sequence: TGCGCCAGCAGCCAAGAGTCCCCCTTTCAGCCCCAGCATTTT. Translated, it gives CASSQESPFQPQHF.

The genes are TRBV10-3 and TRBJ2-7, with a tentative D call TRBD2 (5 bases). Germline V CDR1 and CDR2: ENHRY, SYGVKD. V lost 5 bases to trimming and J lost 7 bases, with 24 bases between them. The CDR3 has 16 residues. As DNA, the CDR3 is TGTGCCATCAGTCAGTTGGGCCACCCCCTACTAGGGGAGCAGTACTTC. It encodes CAISQLGHPLLGEQYF.